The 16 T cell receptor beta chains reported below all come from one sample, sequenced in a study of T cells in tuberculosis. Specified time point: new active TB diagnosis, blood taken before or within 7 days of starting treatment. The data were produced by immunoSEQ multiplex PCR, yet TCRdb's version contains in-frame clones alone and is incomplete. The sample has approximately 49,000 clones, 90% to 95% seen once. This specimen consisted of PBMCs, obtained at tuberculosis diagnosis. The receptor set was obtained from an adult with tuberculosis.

The CDR3 sequence: CASSERFGGSQPQHF. CDR3 bases: TGTGCCAGCAGTGAAAGGTTCGGGGGTAGTCAGCCCCAGCATTTT. The rearrangement links TRBV2 to TRBJ1-5, with a possible D match to TRBD1 (5 bases). Per germline, CDR1 SNHLY and CDR2 FYNNEI. The CDR3 is made up of 15 amino acids. V lost 2 bases to trimming and J lost 6 bases, with 14 bases between them.

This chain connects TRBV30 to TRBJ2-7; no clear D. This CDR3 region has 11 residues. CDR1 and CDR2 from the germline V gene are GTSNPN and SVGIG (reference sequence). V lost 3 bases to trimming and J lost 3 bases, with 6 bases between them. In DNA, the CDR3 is TGTGCCTGGAGCCAGGACTACGAGCAGTACTTC. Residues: CAWSQDYEQYF.

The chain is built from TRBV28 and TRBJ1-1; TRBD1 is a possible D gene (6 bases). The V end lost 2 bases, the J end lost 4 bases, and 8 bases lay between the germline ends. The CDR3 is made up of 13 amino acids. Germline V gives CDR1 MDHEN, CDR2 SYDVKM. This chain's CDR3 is CASSLRGGTEAFF. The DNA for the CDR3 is TGTGCCAGCAGTTTAAGAGGGGGCACTGAAGCTTTCTTT.

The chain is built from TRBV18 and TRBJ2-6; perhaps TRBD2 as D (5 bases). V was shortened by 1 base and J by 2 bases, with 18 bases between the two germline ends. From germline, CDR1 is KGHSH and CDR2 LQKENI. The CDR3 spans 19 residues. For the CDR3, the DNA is TGTGCCAGCTCACCACTTGGAGGAACAAAAGGGACTGGGGCCAACGTCCTGACTTTC. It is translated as CASSPLGGTKGTGANVLTF. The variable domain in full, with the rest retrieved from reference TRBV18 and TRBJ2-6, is NAGVMQNPRHLVRRRGQEARLRCSPMKGHSHVYWYRQLPEEGLKFMVYLQKENIIDESGMPKERFSAEFPKEGPSILRIQQVVRGDSAAYFCASSPLGGTKGTGANVLTFGAGSRLTVL.

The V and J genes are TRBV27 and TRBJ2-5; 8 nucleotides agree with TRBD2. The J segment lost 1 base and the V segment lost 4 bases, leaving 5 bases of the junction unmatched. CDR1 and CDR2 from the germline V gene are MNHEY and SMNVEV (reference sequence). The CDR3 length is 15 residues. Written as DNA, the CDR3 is TGTGCCAGCAGTTCTGCTAGCGGGTTCCAAGAGACCCAGTACTTC. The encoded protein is CASSSASGFQETQYF.

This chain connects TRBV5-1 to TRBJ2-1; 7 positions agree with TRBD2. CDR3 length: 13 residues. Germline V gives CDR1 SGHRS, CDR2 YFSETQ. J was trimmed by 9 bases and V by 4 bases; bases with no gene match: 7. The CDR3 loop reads CASSPRLAGEQFF. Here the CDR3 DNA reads TGCGCCAGCAGCCCCCGACTAGCCGGTGAGCAGTTCTTC.

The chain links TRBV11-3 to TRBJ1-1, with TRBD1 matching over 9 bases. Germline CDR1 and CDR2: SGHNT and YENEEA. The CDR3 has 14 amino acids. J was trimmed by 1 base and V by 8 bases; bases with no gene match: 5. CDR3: CASSGQGTNTEAFF. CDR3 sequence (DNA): TGTGCCAGCTCTGGACAGGGGACGAACACTGAAGCTTTCTTT.

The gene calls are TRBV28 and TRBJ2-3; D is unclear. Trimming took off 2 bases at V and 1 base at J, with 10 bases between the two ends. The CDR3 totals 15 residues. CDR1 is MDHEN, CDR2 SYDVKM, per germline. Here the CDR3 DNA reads TGTGCCAGCAGTTTAGAAGTCGGTGGCACAGATACGCAGTATTTT. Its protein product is CASSLEVGGTDTQYF.

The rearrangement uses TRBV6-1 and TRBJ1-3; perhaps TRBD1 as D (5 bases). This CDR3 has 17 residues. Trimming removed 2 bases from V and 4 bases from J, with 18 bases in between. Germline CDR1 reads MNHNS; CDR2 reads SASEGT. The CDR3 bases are TGTGCCAGCAGTGAAAGGAGTCAGGGCCTGGGAGGAAACACCATATATTTT. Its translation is CASSERSQGLGGNTIYF.

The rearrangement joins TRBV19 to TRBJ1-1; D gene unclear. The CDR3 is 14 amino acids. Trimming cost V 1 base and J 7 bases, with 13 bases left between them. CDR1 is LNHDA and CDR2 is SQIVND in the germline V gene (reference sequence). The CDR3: CASSIVTGGIEAFF. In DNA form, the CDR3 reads TGTGCCAGTAGTATAGTAACTGGAGGGATTGAAGCTTTCTTT.

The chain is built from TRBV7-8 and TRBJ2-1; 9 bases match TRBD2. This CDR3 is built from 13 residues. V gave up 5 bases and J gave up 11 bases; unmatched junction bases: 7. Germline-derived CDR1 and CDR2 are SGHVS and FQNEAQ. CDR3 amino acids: CASSPPSGIQQFF. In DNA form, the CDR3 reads TGTGCCAGCAGCCCCCCTAGCGGGATACAGCAGTTCTTC.

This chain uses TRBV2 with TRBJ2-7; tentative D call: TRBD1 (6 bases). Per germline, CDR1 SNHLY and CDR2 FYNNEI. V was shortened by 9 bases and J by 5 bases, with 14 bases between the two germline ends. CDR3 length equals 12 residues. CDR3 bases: TGTGCCAGTCAGGGGAAGGTCAACGAGCAGTACTTC. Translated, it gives CASQGKVNEQYF. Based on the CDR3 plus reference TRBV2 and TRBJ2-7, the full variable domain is EPEVTQTPSHQVTQMGQEVILRCVPISNHLYFYWYRQILGQKVEFLVSFYNNEISEKSEIFDDQFSVERPDGSNFTLKIRSTKLEDSAMYFCASQGKVNEQYFGPGTRLTVT.

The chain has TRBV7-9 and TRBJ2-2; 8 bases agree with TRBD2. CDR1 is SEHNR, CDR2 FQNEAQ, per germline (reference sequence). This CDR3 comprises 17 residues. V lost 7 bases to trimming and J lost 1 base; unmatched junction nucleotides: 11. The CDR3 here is CASIQIRSGGNTGELFF. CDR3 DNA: TGTGCCAGCATCCAGATTAGGAGCGGGGGGAACACCGGGGAGCTGTTTTTT.

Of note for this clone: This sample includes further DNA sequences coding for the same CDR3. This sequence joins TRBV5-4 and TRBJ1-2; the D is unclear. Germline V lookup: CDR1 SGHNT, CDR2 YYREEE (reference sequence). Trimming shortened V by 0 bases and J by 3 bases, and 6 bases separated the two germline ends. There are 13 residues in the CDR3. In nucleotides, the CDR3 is TGTGCCAGCAGCTTGGGGGGAGACTATGGCTACACCTTC. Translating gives CASSLGGDYGYTF.

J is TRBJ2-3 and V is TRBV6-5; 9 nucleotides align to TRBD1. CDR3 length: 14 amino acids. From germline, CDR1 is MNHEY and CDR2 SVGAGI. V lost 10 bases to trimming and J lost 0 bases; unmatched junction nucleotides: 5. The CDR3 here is CATQGTGSTDTQYF. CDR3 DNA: TGTGCCACCCAGGGGACAGGGAGCACAGATACGCAGTATTTT.

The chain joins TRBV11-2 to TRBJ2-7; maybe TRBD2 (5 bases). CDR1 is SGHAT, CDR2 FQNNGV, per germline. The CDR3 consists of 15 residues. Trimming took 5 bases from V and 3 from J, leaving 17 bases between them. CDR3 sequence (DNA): TGTGCCAGCAGCCTCACTAGAAGTCTCGTCTACGAGCAGTACTTC. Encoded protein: CASSLTRSLVYEQYF.